Following are 16 T cell receptor beta chains from one sample sequenced in a study of PD-1 blockade in classical Hodgkin lymphoma. Following autologous stem cell transplantation, relapse occurred in every patient, and exposure to brentuximab vedotin varied. The protocol was immunoSEQ multiplex PCR, while the TCRdb copy is restricted to in-frame clones and leaves out a portion. Seen here are 30,000 to 40,000 clones, roughly four fifths observed once, and the top ten hold 30% to 35%. Sequencing used peripheral blood mononuclear cells (PBMCs), obtained at baseline. Source of these receptors: a human donor with classical Hodgkin lymphoma.

In this sample, this clone turned up a few times. The J gene is TRBJ1-6, the V gene TRBV7-2, with TRBD1 matching over 8 bases. The CDR3 length is 16 residues. Trimming cost V 5 bases and J 5 bases; bases outside gene matches: 8. Germline CDR1 and CDR2: SGHTA and FQGNSA. For the CDR3, the DNA is TGTGCCAGCAGCCTTCGACAGGGGTCCAATAATTCACCCCTCCACTTT. This translates into CASSLRQGSNNSPLHF.

The chain combines TRBV14 with TRBJ1-3; 10 bases are a match to TRBD1. The CDR3 length is 16 residues. J lost 0 bases, V lost 4 bases, and 3 bases had no gene match. Germline V gene sequence: CDR1 SGHDN, CDR2 FVKESK. The CDR3 region has the DNA TGTGCCAGCAGCCCCCGGACAGGGGGCTCTGGAAACACCATATATTTT. It specifies CASSPRTGGSGNTIYF.

The chain combines TRBV28 with TRBJ1-3; 7 bases fit TRBD1. Per germline, CDR1 MDHEN and CDR2 SYDVKM. This CDR3 has 15 residues. The trim removed 5 bases at V and 4 bases at J, leaving 8 bases unmatched. The CDR3, as DNA: TGTGCCAGCAGTCAGGTCCCGGGACAGGGAAACACCATATATTTT. It yields the protein CASSQVPGQGNTIYF.

This sequence joins TRBV7-2 and TRBJ2-2, with D perhaps TRBD2 (5 bases). The CDR3 runs to 17 residues. Germline assignment: CDR1 SGHTA and CDR2 FQGNSA. V was trimmed by 5 bases and J by 1 base, leaving 17 bases between them. The CDR3 spells CASSPRRRGLNTGELFF. CDR3 in DNA: TGTGCCAGCAGCCCTCGACGGCGAGGGCTGAACACCGGGGAGCTGTTTTTT.

The chain is built from TRBV25-1 and TRBJ1-2; 9 bases line up with TRBD1. The CDR3 runs 17 residues. The V and J ends lost 4 bases and 7 bases, in that order; junction bases with no gene match: 16. CDR1 and CDR2 (germline): MGHDK, SYGVNS. This CDR3 reads CASSGSPGQGRVGGYTF. DNA for the CDR3: TGTGCCAGCAGTGGATCGCCGGGACAGGGTAGGGTAGGTGGCTACACCTTC.

Turning to this clone: This CDR3 is also generated by other DNA sequences in the sample. The rearrangement uses TRBV29-1 and TRBJ2-7; D tentatively reads TRBD1 or TRBD2 (5 bases each). V shed 6 bases and J shed 1 base, with 10 bases lying between them. CDR1 and CDR2 from the germline V gene are SQVTM and ANQGSEA. The CDR3 sequence is 12 residues long. The CDR3 sequence is CSVGTVSYEQYF. DNA for the CDR3: TGCAGCGTCGGGACGGTATCCTACGAGCAGTACTTC.

This chain connects TRBV19 to TRBJ2-7, with 8 positions matching TRBD1. J was trimmed by 4 bases and V by 5 bases; bases with no gene match: 7. Germline-derived CDR1 and CDR2 are LNHDA and SQIVND (reference sequence). The CDR3 is made up of 14 amino acids. CDR3 nucleotides: TGTGCCAGTAGTTGGACAGGGATAGCGTACGAGCAGTACTTC. It specifies CASSWTGIAYEQYF.

The chain is built from TRBV4-2 and TRBJ2-2; 7 bases map to TRBD2. Germline CDR1 is LGHNA and CDR2 is YNFKEQ. The V gene end was trimmed by 0 bases and the J gene end by 5 bases; junction bases not matched to a gene: 6. The CDR3 loop spans 16 amino acids. The CDR3 coding sequence is TGTGCCAGCAGCCAAGATCGGGAGGCGTTGACCGGGGAGCTGTTTTTT. It is translated as CASSQDREALTGELFF.

The V call is TRBV7-3, the J call TRBJ2-7; D may be TRBD1 or TRBD2 (5 bases each). CDR1 SGHTA and CDR2 FQGTGA come from the germline V gene. V was clipped by 3 bases and J by 2 bases, with 11 bases between them. The CDR3 is 14 residues long. In nucleotides, the CDR3 is TGTGCCAGCAGCTTCGGTCAGGGACCCTACGAGCAGTACTTC. Its protein is CASSFGQGPYEQYF. The variable domain in full, with the rest retrieved from reference TRBV7-3 and TRBJ2-7, is GAGVSQTPSNKVTEKGKYVELRCDPISGHTALYWYRQSLGQGPEFLIYFQGTGAADDSGLPNDRFFAVRPEGSVSTLKIQRTERGDSAVYLCASSFGQGPYEQYFGPGTRLTVT.

J is TRBJ2-1 and V is TRBV2; 7 bases map to TRBD2. The CDR3 has 16 amino acids. Germline trimming cut 2 bases from V and 9 bases from J; bases unmatched to any gene: 13. In germline, CDR1 is SNHLY, CDR2 FYNNEI. The CDR3 nucleotides are TGTGCCAGCAGTGAATGGGGGGGGAGGCCTTACGGTGAGCAGTTCTTC. Translated: CASSEWGGRPYGEQFF.

The gene calls are TRBV6-1 and TRBJ1-5, with 7 bases aligning to TRBD1. Germline V lookup: CDR1 MNHNS, CDR2 SASEGT. The CDR3 is made up of 18 amino acids. V shed 8 bases, J shed 0 bases, and the junction held 16 bases outside the gene matches. CDR3 loop: CASGEGGGGLNSNQPQHF. In DNA form, the CDR3 reads TGTGCCAGCGGCGAAGGAGGGGGCGGCCTAAATAGCAATCAGCCCCAGCATTTT.

J is TRBJ1-1 and V is TRBV6-5, with D hard to call. Trimming took off 0 bases at V and 0 bases at J, with 8 bases between the two ends. In germline, CDR1 is MNHEY, CDR2 SVGAGI. The CDR3 sequence is 15 residues long. CDR3 region: CASSYSWVLNTEAFF. CDR3 nucleotides: TGTGCCAGCAGTTACTCTTGGGTGCTGAACACTGAAGCTTTCTTT.

Within the sample, this clone is medium-sized. The V call is TRBV19, the J call TRBJ2-7; 7 bases align to TRBD2. With 3 bases clipped from V and 2 bases from J, the junction kept 7 bases outside the gene matches. Germline V gives CDR1 LNHDA, CDR2 SQIVND (reference sequence). CDR3 length equals 15 residues. Here the CDR3 DNA reads TGTGCCAGTAGTATTAACAGCGGGATGCCCTACGAGCAGTACTTC. Its protein is CASSINSGMPYEQYF.

V gene TRBV9 combines with J gene TRBJ2-6, with 10 bases lining up with TRBD1. V shed 4 bases, J shed 1 base, and the junction held 8 bases outside the gene matches. Germline loops: CDR1 SGDLS, CDR2 YYNGEE. The CDR3 is 18 amino acids. CDR3 bases: TGTGCCAGCAGCTTAATGACAGGGGGCTCATCTGGGGCCAACGTCCTGACTTTC. It yields the protein CASSLMTGGSSGANVLTF.

The chain employs TRBV28 and TRBJ1-4, with 10 positions matching TRBD1. This CDR3 spans 14 amino acids. J lost 9 bases, V lost 4 bases, and 5 bases had no gene match. In germline, CDR1 is MDHEN, CDR2 SYDVKM. In nucleotides, the CDR3 is TGTGCCAGCAGTTCTACGGGACAGGGGAAAAAACTGTTTTTT. It specifies CASSSTGQGKKLFF. The entire variable domain, with the rest obtained from reference TRBV28 and TRBJ1-4, is as follows: DVKVTQSSRYLVKRTGEKVFLECVQDMDHENMFWYRQDPGLGLRLIYFSYDVKMKEKGDIPEGYSVSREKKERFSLILESASTNQTSMYLCASSSTGQGKKLFFGSGTQLSVL.

The gene calls are TRBV5-1 and TRBJ2-5; maybe TRBD2 (6 bases). The V end was cut by 0 bases, the J end by 1 base, with 13 bases between. CDR1 and CDR2 (germline): SGHRS, YFSETQ. This CDR3 comprises 16 residues. The CDR3, as DNA: TGCGCCAGCAGCTTGGGAGGCACCGGGGGCCAAGAGACCCAGTACTTC. Translating it yields CASSLGGTGGQETQYF.